This TCR beta chain originates from a study of blood T cell repertoires in COVID-19. Turning to the study itself: Some COVID-19 samples were acute and others convalescent; all came from the United States, Italy and Spain. In each case, the material was cDNA or gDNA derived from T cells, B-cell-depleted T cells, or PBMCs.

In the original workflow: Reference gene primers were amplified, and this amplification served to estimate nucleated cell counts. Libraries were prepared by immunoSEQ multiplex PCR; TCRdb keeps only in-frame clonotypes and omits some of them. V, J and clone size are those of that table, while D and trimming were read from the DNA. The table lists tens of thousands of clones, about nine tenths of them singletons. Germline CDR1 KGHDR, CDR2 SFDVKD. The CDR3 spans 13 residues. V gave up 4 bases and J gave up 0 bases, with 6 bases separating them. The TCR was taken from a woman aged 80 or older in a cohort sampled during active or convalescent COVID-19. The chain couples TRBV24-1 to TRBJ2-7; unclear D gene. Material for sequencing was peripheral blood. In nucleotides, the CDR3 is TGTGCCACCAGTGACCTTAGCTCCTACGAGCAGTACTTC. This encodes CATSDLSSYEQYF.